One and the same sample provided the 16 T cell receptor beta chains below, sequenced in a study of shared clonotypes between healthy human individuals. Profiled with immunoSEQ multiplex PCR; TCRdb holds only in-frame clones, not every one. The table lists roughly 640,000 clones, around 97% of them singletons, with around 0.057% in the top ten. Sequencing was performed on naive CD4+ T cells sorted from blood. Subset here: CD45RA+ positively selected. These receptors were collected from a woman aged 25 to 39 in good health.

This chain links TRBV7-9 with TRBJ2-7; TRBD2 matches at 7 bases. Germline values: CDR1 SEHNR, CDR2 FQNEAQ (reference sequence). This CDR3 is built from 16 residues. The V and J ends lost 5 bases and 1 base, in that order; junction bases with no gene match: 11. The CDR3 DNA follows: TGTGCCAGCAGCCCCGCGGGCGGGAGTGGGTCCTACGAGCAGTACTTC. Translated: CASSPAGGSGSYEQYF.

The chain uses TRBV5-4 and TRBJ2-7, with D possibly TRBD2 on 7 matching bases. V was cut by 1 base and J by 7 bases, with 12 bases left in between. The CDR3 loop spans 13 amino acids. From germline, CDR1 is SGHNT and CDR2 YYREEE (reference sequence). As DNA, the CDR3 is TGTGCCAGCAGCTTGCGGGGGGCGGGTGAGCAGTACTTC. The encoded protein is CASSLRGAGEQYF.

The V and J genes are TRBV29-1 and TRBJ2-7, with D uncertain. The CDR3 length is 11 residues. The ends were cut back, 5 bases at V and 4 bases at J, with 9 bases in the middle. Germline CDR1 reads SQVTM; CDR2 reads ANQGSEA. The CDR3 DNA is TGCAGCGTTTTCACAGTATACGAGCAGTACTTC. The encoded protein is CSVFTVYEQYF.

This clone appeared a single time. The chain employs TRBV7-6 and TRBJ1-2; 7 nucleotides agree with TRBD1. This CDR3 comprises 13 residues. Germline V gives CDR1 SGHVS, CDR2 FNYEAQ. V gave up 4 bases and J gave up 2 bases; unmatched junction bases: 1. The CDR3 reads CASSSTGNYGYTF. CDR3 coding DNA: TGTGCCAGCAGCTCGACAGGGAACTATGGCTACACCTTC. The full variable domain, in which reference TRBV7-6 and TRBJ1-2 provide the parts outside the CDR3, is GAGVSQSPRYKVTKRGQDVALRCDPISGHVSLYWYRQALGQGPEFLTYFNYEAQQDKSGLPNDRFSAERPEGSISTLTIQRTEQRDSAMYRCASSSTGNYGYTFGSGTRLTVV.

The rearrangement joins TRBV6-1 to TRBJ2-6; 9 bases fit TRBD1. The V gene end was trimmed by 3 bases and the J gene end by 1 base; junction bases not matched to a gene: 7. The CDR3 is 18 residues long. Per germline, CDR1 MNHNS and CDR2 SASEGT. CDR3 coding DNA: TGTGCCAGCAGTGAGAGGGACAGGGTATCGTCTGGGGCCAACGTCCTGACTTTC. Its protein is CASSERDRVSSGANVLTF.

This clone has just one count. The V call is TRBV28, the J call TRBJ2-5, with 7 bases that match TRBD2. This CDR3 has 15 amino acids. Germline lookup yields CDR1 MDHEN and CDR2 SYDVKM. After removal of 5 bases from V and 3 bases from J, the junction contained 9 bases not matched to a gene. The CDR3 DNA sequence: TGTGCCAGCAGTCCGGTGGTTGCGGGGGAAGAGACCCAGTACTTC. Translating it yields CASSPVVAGEETQYF.

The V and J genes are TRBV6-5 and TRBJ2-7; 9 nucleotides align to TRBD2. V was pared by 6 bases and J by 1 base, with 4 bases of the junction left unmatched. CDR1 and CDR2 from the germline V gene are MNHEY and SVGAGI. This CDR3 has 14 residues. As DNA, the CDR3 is TGTGCCAGCAGGGGTAGCGGGAGATCCTACGAGCAGTACTTC. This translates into CASRGSGRSYEQYF.

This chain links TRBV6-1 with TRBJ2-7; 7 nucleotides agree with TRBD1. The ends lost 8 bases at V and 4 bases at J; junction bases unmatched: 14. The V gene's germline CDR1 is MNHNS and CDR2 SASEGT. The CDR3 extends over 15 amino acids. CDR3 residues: CASQPRGLGVYEQYF. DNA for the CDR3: TGTGCCAGCCAACCAAGGGGGCTAGGAGTGTACGAGCAGTACTTC.

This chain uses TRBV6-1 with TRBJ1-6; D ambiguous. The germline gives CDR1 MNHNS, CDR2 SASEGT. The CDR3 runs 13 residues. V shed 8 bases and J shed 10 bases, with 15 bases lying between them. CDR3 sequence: CASGEEVSSPLHF. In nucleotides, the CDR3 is TGTGCCAGCGGAGAGGAAGTTTCGTCACCCCTCCACTTT.

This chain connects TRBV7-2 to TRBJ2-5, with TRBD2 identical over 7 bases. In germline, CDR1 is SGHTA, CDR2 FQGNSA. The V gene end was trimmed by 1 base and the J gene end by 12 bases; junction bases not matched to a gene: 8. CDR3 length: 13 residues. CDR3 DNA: TGTGCCAGCAGCTTAGGGGTCTGGGAGGGGAAGTACTTC. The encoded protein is CASSLGVWEGKYF.

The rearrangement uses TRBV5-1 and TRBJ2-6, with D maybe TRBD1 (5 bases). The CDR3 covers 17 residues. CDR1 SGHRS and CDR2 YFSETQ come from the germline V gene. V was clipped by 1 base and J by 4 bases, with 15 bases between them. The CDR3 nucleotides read TGCGCCAGCAGCTTGACAGGCCCGGGCTCAGGGGCCAACGTCCTGACTTTC. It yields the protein CASSLTGPGSGANVLTF.

The CDR3 bases are TGCGCCAGCAGCACCAACGGACAGGGAGAAGAGACCCAGTACTTC. This codes for CASSTNGQGEETQYF. V and J are TRBV5-1 and TRBJ2-5; the match to TRBD1 covers 8 bases. Germline V gene sequence: CDR1 SGHRS, CDR2 YFSETQ. The CDR3 consists of 15 residues. The junction had 8 bases not matched to a gene; V was cut back by 4 bases and J by 3 bases. The variable domain in full, with the rest retrieved from reference TRBV5-1 and TRBJ2-5, is KAGVTQTPRYLIKTRGQQVTLSCSPISGHRSVSWYQQTPGQGLQFLFEYFSETQRNKGNFPGRFSGRQFSNSRSEMNVSTLELGDSALYLCASSTNGQGEETQYFGPGTRLLVL.

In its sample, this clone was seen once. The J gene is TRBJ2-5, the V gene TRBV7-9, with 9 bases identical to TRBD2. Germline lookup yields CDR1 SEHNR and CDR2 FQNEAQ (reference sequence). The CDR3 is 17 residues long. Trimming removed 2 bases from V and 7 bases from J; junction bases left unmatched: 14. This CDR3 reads CASSLQGSGRADRTQYF. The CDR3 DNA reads TGTGCCAGCAGCTTACAAGGTAGCGGGAGAGCCGACAGGACCCAGTACTTC.

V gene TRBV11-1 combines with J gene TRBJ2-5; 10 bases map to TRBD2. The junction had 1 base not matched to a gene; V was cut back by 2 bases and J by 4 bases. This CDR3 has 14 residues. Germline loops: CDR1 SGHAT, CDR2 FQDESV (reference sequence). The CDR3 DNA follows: TGTGCCAGCAGCTTATCTAGCGGGGGAGAGACCCAGTACTTC. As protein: CASSLSSGGETQYF.

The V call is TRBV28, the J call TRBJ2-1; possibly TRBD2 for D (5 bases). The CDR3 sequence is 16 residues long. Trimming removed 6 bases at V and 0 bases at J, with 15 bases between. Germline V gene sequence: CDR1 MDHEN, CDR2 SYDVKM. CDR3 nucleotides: TGTGCCAGCAGCTCCATCGGGAAGAGCTCCTACAATGAGCAGTTCTTC. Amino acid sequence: CASSSIGKSSYNEQFF.

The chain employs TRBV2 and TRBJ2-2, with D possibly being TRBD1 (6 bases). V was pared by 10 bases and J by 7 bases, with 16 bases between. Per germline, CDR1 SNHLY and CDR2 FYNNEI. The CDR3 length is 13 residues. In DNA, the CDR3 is TGTGCCAACGGGGACAACCAACACGGGGAGCTGTTTTTT. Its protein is CANGDNQHGELFF.